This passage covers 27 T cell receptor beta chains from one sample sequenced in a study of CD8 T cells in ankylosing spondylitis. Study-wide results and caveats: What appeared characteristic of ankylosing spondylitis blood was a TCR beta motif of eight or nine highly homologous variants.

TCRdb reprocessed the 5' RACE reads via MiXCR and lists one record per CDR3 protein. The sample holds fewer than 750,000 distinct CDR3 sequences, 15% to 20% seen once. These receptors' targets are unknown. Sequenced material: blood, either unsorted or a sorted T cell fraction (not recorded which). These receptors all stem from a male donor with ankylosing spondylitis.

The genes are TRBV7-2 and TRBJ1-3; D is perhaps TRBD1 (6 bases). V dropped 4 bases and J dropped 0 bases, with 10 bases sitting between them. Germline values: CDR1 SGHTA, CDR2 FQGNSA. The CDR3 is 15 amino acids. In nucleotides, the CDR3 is TGTGCCAGCAGCTCTACAGGGACCTCTGGAAACACCATATATTTT. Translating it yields CASSSTGTSGNTIYF.

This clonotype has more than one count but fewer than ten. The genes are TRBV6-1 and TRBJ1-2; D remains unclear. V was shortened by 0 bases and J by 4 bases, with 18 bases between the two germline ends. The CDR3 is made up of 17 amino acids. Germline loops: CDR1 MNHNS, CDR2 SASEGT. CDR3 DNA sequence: TGTGCCAGCAGTGAAGCCGGAACGGGGAGAGGCATCTATGGCTACACCTTC. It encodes CASSEAGTGRGIYGYTF.

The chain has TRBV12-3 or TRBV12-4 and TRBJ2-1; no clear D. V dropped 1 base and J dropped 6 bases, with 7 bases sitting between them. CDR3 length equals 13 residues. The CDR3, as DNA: TGTGCCAGCAGTTTAGGTAGCCGCAATGAGCAGTTCTTC. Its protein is CASSLGSRNEQFF.

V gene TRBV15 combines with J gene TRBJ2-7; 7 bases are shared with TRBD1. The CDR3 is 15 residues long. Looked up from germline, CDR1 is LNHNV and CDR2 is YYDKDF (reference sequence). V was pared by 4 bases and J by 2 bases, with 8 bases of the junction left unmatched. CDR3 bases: TGTGCCACCAGCAAATACAGGGGTCAACCCTACGAGCAGTACTTC. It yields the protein CATSKYRGQPYEQYF.

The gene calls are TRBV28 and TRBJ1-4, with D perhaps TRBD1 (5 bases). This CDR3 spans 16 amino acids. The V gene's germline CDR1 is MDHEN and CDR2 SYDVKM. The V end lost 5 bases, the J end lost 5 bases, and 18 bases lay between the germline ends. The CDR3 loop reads CASSPSLGQENEKLFF. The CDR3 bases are TGTGCCAGCAGTCCCTCCCTGGGGCAGGAGAATGAAAAACTGTTTTTT.

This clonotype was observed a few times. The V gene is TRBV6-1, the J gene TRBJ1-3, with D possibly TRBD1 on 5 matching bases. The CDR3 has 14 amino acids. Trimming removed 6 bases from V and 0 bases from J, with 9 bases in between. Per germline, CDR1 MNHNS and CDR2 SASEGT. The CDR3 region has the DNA TGTGCCAGCAGGGGGGGGGGCTCTGGAAACACCATATATTTT. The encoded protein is CASRGGGSGNTIYF.

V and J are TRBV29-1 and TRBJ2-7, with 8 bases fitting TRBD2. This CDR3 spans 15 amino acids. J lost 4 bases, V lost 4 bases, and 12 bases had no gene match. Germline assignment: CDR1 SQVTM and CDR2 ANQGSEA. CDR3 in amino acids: CSVAAGGLGKYEQYF. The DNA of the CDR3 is TGCAGCGTTGCCGCGGGGGGTTTGGGGAAATACGAGCAGTACTTC.

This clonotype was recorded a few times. The CDR3 DNA reads TGTGCCAGCAAGACAGGCTCTGGAAACACCATATATTTT. This gives the protein CASKTGSGNTIYF. The rearrangement links TRBV6-6 to TRBJ1-3; TRBD1 might be the D (6 bases). Per the germline V gene, CDR1 is MNHNY and CDR2 is SVGAGI (reference sequence). This CDR3 has 13 amino acids. V was cut by 7 bases and J by 0 bases, with 7 bases left in between.

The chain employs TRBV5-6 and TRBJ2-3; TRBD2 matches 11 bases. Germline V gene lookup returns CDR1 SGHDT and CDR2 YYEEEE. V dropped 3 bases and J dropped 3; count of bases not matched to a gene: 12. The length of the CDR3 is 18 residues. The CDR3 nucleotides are TGTGCCAGCAGCTCCCGACTAGCGGGGCCCAGAGGGACAGATACGCAGTATTTT. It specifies CASSSRLAGPRGTDTQYF.

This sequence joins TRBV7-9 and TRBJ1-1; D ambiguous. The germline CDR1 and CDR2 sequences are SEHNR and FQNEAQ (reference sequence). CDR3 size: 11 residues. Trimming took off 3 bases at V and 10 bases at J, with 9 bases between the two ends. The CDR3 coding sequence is TGTGCCAGCAGCTTTGGGCGGGGAGCTTTCTTT. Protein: CASSFGRGAFF.

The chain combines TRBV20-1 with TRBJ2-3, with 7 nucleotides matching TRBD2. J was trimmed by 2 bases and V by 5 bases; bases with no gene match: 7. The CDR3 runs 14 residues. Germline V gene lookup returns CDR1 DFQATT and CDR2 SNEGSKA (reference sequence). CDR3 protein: CSAESSGATDTQYF. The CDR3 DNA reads TGCAGTGCTGAGTCTAGCGGTGCCACAGATACGCAGTATTTT.

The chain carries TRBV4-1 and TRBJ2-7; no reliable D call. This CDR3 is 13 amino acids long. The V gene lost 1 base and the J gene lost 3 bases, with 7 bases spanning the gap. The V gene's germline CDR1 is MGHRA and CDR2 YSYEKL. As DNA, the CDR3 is TGCGCCAGCAGCCAAGGGCCAGGCTACGAGCAGTACTTC. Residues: CASSQGPGYEQYF.

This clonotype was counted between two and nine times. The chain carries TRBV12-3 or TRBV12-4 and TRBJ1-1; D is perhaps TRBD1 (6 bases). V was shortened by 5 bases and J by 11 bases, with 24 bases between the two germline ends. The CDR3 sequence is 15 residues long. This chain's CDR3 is CASSQAGDRPAAAFF. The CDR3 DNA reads TGTGCCAGCAGTCAAGCAGGGGACCGCCCTGCGGCTGCTTTCTTT.

The CDR3 bases are TGTGCCAGCAGCTTGGAGGCCGGCACTAACACTGAAGCTTTCTTT. This sequence encodes CASSLEAGTNTEAFF. The chain combines TRBV5-6 with TRBJ1-1; D ambiguous. V was shortened by 0 bases and J by 2 bases, with 11 bases between the two germline ends. Germline V gene lookup returns CDR1 SGHDT and CDR2 YYEEEE. This CDR3 is 15 amino acids long.

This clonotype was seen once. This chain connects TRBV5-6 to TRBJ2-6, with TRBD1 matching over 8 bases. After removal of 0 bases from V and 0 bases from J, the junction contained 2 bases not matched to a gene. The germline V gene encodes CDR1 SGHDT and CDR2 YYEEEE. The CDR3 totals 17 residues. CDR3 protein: CASSLVGTGSGANVLTF. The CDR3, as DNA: TGTGCCAGCAGCTTGGTCGGGACAGGCTCTGGGGCCAACGTCCTGACTTTC.

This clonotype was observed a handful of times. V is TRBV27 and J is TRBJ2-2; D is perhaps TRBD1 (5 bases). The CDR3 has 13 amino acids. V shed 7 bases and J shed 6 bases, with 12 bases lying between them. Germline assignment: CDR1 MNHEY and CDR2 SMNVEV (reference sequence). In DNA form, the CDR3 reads TGTGCCAGCAAGGCAGGGTTTGCCGGGGAGCTGTTTTTT. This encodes CASKAGFAGELFF.

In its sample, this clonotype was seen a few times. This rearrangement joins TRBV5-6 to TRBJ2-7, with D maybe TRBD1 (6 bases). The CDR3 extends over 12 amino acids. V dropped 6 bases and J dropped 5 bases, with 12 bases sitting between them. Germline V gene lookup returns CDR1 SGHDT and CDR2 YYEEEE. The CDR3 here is CASTLQGNEQYF. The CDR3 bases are TGTGCCAGCACCCTCCAGGGGAACGAGCAGTACTTC.

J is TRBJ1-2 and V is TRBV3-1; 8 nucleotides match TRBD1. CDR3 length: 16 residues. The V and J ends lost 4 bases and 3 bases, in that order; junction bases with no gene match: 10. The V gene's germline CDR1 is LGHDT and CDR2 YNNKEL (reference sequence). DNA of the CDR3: TGTGCCAGCAGCCCGAACCCCGGACAGGGCCACTATGGCTACACCTTC. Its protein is CASSPNPGQGHYGYTF.

CDR3 region: CASSTDGLSTDTQYF. Here the CDR3 DNA reads TGTGCCAGCAGCACGGACGGTCTTAGCACAGATACGCAGTATTTT. The chain has TRBV5-5 and TRBJ2-3; D is uncertain. This CDR3 is built from 15 residues. The germline V and J ends were trimmed by 4 bases and 0 bases, with 12 bases remaining between them. In germline, CDR1 is SGHKS, CDR2 YYEKEE (reference sequence).

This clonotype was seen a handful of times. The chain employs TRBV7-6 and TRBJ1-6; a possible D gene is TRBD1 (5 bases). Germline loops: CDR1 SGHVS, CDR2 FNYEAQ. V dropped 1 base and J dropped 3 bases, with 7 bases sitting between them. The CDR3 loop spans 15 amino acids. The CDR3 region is CASSLGQLYNSPLHF. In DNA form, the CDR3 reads TGTGCCAGCAGCTTAGGACAGCTCTATAATTCACCCCTCCACTTT.

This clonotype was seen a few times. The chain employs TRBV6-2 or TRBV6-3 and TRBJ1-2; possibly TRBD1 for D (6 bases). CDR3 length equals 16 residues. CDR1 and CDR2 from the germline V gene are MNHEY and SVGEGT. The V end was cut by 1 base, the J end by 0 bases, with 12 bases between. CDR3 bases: TGTGCCAGCAGTTACTACGGACAGTTTTCTAACTATGGCTACACCTTC. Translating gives CASSYYGQFSNYGYTF.

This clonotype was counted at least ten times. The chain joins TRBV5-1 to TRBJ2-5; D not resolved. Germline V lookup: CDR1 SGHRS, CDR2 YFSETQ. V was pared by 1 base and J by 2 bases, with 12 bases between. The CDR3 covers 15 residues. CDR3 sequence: CASSLSTLNQETQYF. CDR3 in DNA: TGCGCCAGCAGCTTGTCTACGTTAAATCAAGAGACCCAGTACTTC.

The CDR3 is CATSRSSGTRELFF. The CDR3 DNA reads as TGTGCCACCAGCCGCAGCTCAGGGACAAGGGAGCTGTTTTTT. The V call is TRBV15, the J call TRBJ2-2; maybe TRBD1 (6 bases). Trimming took 5 bases from V and 9 from J, leaving 16 bases between them. The CDR3 covers 14 residues. Germline V gene lookup returns CDR1 LNHNV and CDR2 YYDKDF (reference sequence).

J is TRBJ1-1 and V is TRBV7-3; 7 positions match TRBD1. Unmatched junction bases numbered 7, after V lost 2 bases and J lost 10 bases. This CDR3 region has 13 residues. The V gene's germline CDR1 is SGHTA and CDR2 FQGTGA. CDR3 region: CASSLDRAGRAFF. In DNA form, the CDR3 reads TGTGCCAGCAGCTTAGACAGGGCCGGGCGAGCTTTCTTT.

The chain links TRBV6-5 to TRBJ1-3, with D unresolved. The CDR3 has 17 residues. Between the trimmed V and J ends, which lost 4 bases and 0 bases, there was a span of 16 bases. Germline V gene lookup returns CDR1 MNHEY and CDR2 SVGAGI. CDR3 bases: TGTGCCAGCAGTTCCCCAACCCGCCCAAGCTCTGGAAACACCATATATTTT. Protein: CASSSPTRPSSGNTIYF.

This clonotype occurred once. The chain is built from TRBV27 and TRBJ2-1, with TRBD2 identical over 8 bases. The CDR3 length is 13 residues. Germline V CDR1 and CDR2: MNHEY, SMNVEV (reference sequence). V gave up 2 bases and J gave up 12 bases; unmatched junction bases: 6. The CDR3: CASSLGLAGWQFF. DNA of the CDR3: TGTGCCAGCAGTTTAGGTCTAGCGGGTTGGCAGTTCTTC.

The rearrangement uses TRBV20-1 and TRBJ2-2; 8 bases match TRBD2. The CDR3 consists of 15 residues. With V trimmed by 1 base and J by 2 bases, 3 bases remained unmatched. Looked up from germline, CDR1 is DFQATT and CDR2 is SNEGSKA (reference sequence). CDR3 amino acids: CSARGLASNTGELFF. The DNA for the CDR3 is TGCAGTGCTAGAGGACTAGCGTCTAACACCGGGGAGCTGTTTTTT.